Listed below are T cell receptor beta chains from one sample, sequenced in a study of T-cell memory formation after mild COVID-19. TCRdb processed the 5' RACE reads anew with MiXCR; each CDR3 protein has one entry. Of a few hundred thousand distinct CDR3 sequences in the sample, roughly a fifth are singletons; the top ten hold around 20%. The material sequenced was PBMCs or a T cell subset sorted from them (not recorded which). All receptors come from a man younger than 35 who had mild COVID-19 (a few samples of this study predate the infection). Cell type and time point are not known. CDR3s include the opening cysteine and the closing phenylalanine or tryptophan. A D gene is named only where the DNA matches it firmly. Expanded clones get a size class; other rows say once, few or many, or leave the size out.

few | TRBJ2-2 | . | TRBV12-3/TRBV12-4 | 13 | TGTGCCAGCAGTTTAAACAGAAACGGGGAGCTGTTTTTT | CASSLNRNGELFF
few | TRBJ1-1 | TRBD1 | TRBV5-4 | 15 | TGTGCCAGCAGCTTGGCCCCGGGACAGGGACCTGAAGCTTTCTTT | CASSLAPGQGPEAFF
few | TRBJ2-5 | . | TRBV5-6 | 15 | TGTGCCAGCAGCTTGATAACAGGAGGAGAAGAGACCCAGTACTTC | CASSLITGGEETQYF
many | TRBJ1-6 | . | TRBV5-1 | 18 | TGCGCCAGCAGCTTGAGGGGGACGACCCGGACTGATAATTCACCCCTCCACTTT | CASSLRGTTRTDNSPLHF
. | TRBJ1-6 | . | TRBV5-8 | 16 | TGTGCCAGCAGCTTGTTCTGGATTTCCTATAATTCACCCCTCCACTTT | CASSLFWISYNSPLHF
few | TRBJ1-6 | . | TRBV6-5 | 12 | TGTGCCAGTCAGAGGAGCAATTCACCCCTCCACTTT | CASQRSNSPLHF
. | TRBJ2-5 | . | TRBV5-1 | 17 | TGCGCCAGCAGCCCGGGCGAGAATCCAGGCCTACAAGAGACCCAGTACTTC | CASSPGENPGLQETQYF
. | TRBJ2-3 | . | TRBV4-2 | 14 | TGTGCCAGCAGCCAAGAGGTTGGTTCAGATACGCAGTATTTT | CASSQEVGSDTQYF
few | TRBJ2-3 | TRBD2 | TRBV11-2 | 16 | TGTGCCAGCAGCGCTAGCGGGGGGGCCTTCCCAGCTACGCAGTATTTT | CASSASGGAFPATQYF
few | TRBJ2-7 | TRBD1 | TRBV20-1 | 13 | TGCAGTGCTAGGGGACAGGGGGCCTACGAGCAGTACTTC | CSARGQGAYEQYF
. | TRBJ1-5 | TRBD1 | TRBV6-1 | 16 | TGTGCCAGCAGGCGACACGGACAGGCCTACAATCAGCCCCAGCATTTT | CASRRHGQAYNQPQHF
. | TRBJ1-2 | . | TRBV12-5 | 17 | TGTGCTAGTGGTTTGGAACCTAACAGGGCTTCTAACTATGGCTACACCTTC | CASGLEPNRASNYGYTF
. | TRBJ1-2 | . | TRBV7-2 | 12 | TGTGCCAGCAGCGAAGGGAGGGCGGGCTACACCTTC | CASSEGRAGYTF
. | TRBJ2-3 | . | TRBV7-3 | 15 | TGTGCCAGCAGTCCCGGGACCCCGAGCACAGATACGCAGTATTTT | CASSPGTPSTDTQYF
few | TRBJ1-1 | TRBD1 | TRBV7-9 | 14 | TGTGCCAGCAGCCCCCGGGACAGGGGGAAAGAAGCTTTCTTT | CASSPRDRGKEAFF
few | TRBJ1-5 | TRBD1 | TRBV20-1 | 15 | TGCAGTGCTAGAGACGACGGGACAGGCAATCAGCCCCAGCATTTT | CSARDDGTGNQPQHF
. | TRBJ2-7 | TRBD1 | TRBV25-1 | 16 | TGTGCCAGCAGTGCTTCCCCAGGACAGGGTGACTACGAGCAGTACTTC | CASSASPGQGDYEQYF
. | TRBJ1-4 | . | TRBV7-9 | 14 | TGTGCCAGCAACACCGCGGGAACTAATGAAAAACTGTTTTTT | CASNTAGTNEKLFF
. | TRBJ2-7 | TRBD2 | TRBV7-2 | 15 | TGTGCCAGCAGCCCCCCAGCTAGCGGGGGGTACGAGCAGTACTTC | CASSPPASGGYEQYF
few | TRBJ2-1 | TRBD2 | TRBV11-2 | 12 | TGTGCCAGCAGCGGGAGGGACGGTAAACAGTTCTTC | CASSGRDGKQFF
many | TRBJ1-6 | . | TRBV6-5 | 16 | TGTGCCAGCACCCCCGCCGGGACCTGGGGACAATCACCCCTCCACTTT | CASTPAGTWGQSPLHF
. | TRBJ1-2 | . | TRBV4-3 | 14 | TGCGCCAGCAGCCAAGTCTTACAGGGTGGTGGCTACACCTTC | CASSQVLQGGGYTF
. | TRBJ1-1 | . | TRBV9 | 14 | TGTGCCAGCAGCCCACGGGCGGCGAACACTGAAGCTTTCTTT | CASSPRAANTEAFF
few | TRBJ1-2 | . | TRBV4-1 | 16 | TGCGCCAGCAGCCCCCAGACAAGGGCCCTTGGTCATGGCTACACCTTC | CASSPQTRALGHGYTF
many | TRBJ2-3 | . | TRBV7-9 | 15 | TGTGCCAGCAACAAGAGAGGGGGGAACACAGATACGCAGTATTTT | CASNKRGGNTDTQYF
few | TRBJ1-4 | TRBD1 | TRBV3-1 | 15 | TGTGCCAGCAGCAGGAGACAGGGGGCTGATGAAAAACTGTTTTTT | CASSRRQGADEKLFF
. | TRBJ2-2 | TRBD2 | TRBV5-1 | 20 | TGCGCCAGCAGCCCCAGGCCTCCACTAGCGGGGGCCGTAAACACCGGGGAGCTGTTTTTT | CASSPRPPLAGAVNTGELFF
few | TRBJ1-4 | . | TRBV6-5 | 14 | TGTGCCAGCAGTTACGGCAGGCGTAATGAAAAACTGTTTTTT | CASSYGRRNEKLFF
. | TRBJ2-3 | . | TRBV20-1 | 12 | TGCAGTGCTAGAGGGCGGGCAGATACGCAGTATTTT | CSARGRADTQYF
few | TRBJ1-5 | TRBD1 | TRBV12-3/TRBV12-4 | 15 | TGTGCCAGCAGACCTACCGGGACAGGGCCAGAGGCCCAGCATTTT | CASRPTGTGPEAQHF
few | TRBJ2-1 | TRBD1 | TRBV29-1 | 14 | TGCAGCGTTGAAGATCGTGGGGACAGGAATGAGCAGTTCTTC | CSVEDRGDRNEQFF
. | TRBJ1-2 | . | TRBV5-1 | 17 | TGCGCCAGCAGCTTCGCGGCCAGATCCTTAGCGGAATATGGCTACACCTTC | CASSFAARSLAEYGYTF
. | TRBJ2-2 | . | TRBV14 | 17 | TGTGCCAGCAGCCAAGCATCTGGGGCGCTTCGGACCGGGGAGCTGTTTTTT | CASSQASGALRTGELFF
few | TRBJ1-6 | TRBD1 | TRBV28 | 14 | TGTGCCAGCAGTTTAGGGACAGGGAAATCACCCCTCCACTTT | CASSLGTGKSPLHF
few | TRBJ1-2 | . | TRBV9 | 12 | TGTGCCAGCAGCGTTAACGAACATGGCTACACCTTC | CASSVNEHGYTF
few | TRBJ2-3 | . | TRBV11-1 | 13 | TGTGCCAGCAGTATGAGACCCGGGGATACGCAGTATTTT | CASSMRPGDTQYF
. | TRBJ1-2 | . | TRBV4-2 | 16 | TGTGCCAGCAGCCAAGTCGCCGGGACCGACTATTTTGGCTACACCTTC | CASSQVAGTDYFGYTF
many | TRBJ2-1 | TRBD2 | TRBV5-1 | 17 | TGCGCCAGCAGTCACCAAGGGACTAGCGGGGGGGGAAATGAGCAGTTCTTC | CASSHQGTSGGGNEQFF
. | TRBJ2-3 | TRBD1 | TRBV7-2 | 17 | TGTGCCAGCAGCTTAGGCTGGGACAGGGGCCGCACAGATACGCAGTATTTT | CASSLGWDRGRTDTQYF
. | TRBJ2-5 | . | TRBV2 | 11 | TGTGCCAGCGCTTGGGGAGAGACCCAGTACTTC | CASAWGETQYF
. | TRBJ2-1 | TRBD2 | TRBV20-1 | 13 | TGCAGTTTCCTGGCGGGGGGCAACAATGAGCAGTTCTTC | CSFLAGGNNEQFF
many | TRBJ2-1 | TRBD2 | TRBV5-1 | 16 | TGCGCCAGCAGCTTGACCCCCAGCGGGGGGGACAATGAGCAGTTCTTC | CASSLTPSGGDNEQFF
. | TRBJ1-2 | TRBD1 | TRBV5-1 | 15 | TGCGCCAGCAGCTTGTATGTCCGGCAGGGGGATGGCTACACCTTC | CASSLYVRQGDGYTF
once | TRBJ2-3 | . | TRBV2 | 15 | TGTGCCAGCAGTGCCGACAGGTCCCGAAGGGATACGCAGTATTTT | CASSADRSRRDTQYF
. | TRBJ2-3 | . | TRBV7-9 | 18 | TGTGCCAGCAGCTCGAGGCCGGCAGGCCCCCTCAGGACAGATACGCAGTATTTT | CASSSRPAGPLRTDTQYF
. | TRBJ2-1 | TRBD2 | TRBV6-2/TRBV6-3 | 13 | TGTGCCAGCACCAGAGCGGGGGAGGAGGAGCAGTTCTTC | CASTRAGEEEQFF
many | TRBJ2-3 | TRBD1 | TRBV4-2 | 16 | TGTGCCAGCAGCCAACTGCCGGGACAGGGCACAGATACGCAGTATTTT | CASSQLPGQGTDTQYF
many | TRBJ2-2 | TRBD1 | TRBV4-3 | 16 | TGCGCCAGCAGCCGACGGGACAGTCAAAACACCGGGGAGCTGTTTTTT | CASSRRDSQNTGELFF
once | TRBJ1-2 | . | TRBV12-3/TRBV12-4 | 15 | TGTGCCAGCAGTTTATGGGATATTTCTAACTATGGCTACACCTTC | CASSLWDISNYGYTF
. | TRBJ1-1 | TRBD1 | TRBV12-3/TRBV12-4 | 15 | TGTGCCAGCGTCAAAAAGGGACAGGGGAACACTGAAGCTTTCTTT | CASVKKGQGNTEAFF
. | TRBJ2-3 | . | TRBV29-1 | 11 | TGCAGCGTTCGGGGTACAGATACGCAGTATTTT | CSVRGTDTQYF
few | TRBJ1-6 | TRBD1 | TRBV5-1 | 14 | TGCGCCAGCAGCCTTGGACAGGACAACTCACCCCTCCACTTT | CASSLGQDNSPLHF
. | TRBJ2-1 | TRBD2 | TRBV4-2 | 16 | TGTGCCAGCAGCCAAGACGGGCGGGGGGTCGACAATGAGCAGTTCTTC | CASSQDGRGVDNEQFF